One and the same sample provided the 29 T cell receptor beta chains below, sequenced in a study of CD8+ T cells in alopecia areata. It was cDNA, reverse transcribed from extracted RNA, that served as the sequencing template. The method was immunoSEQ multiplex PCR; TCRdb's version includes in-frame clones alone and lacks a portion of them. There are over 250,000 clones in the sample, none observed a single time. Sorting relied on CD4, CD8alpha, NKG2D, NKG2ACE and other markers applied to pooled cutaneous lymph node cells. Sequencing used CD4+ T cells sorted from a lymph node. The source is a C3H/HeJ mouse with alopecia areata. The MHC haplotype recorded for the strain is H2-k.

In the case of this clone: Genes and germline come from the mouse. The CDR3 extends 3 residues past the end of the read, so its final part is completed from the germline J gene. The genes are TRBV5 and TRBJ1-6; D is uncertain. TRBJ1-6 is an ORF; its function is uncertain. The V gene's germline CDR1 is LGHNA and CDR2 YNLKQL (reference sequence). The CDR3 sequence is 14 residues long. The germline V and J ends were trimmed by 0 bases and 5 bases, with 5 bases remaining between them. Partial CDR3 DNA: TGTGCCAGCAGCCAAGATGGGGATAATTCGCCC. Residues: CASSQDGDNSP. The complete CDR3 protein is CASSQDGDNSPLYF.

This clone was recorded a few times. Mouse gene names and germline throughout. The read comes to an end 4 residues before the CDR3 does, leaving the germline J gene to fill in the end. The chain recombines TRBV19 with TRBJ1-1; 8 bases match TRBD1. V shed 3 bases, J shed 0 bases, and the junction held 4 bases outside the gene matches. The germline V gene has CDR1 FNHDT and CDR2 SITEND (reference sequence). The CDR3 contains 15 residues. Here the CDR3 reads CASSSSQGANTEVFF. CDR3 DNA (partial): TGTGCCAGCAGTAGCTCACAGGGGGCAAACACA.

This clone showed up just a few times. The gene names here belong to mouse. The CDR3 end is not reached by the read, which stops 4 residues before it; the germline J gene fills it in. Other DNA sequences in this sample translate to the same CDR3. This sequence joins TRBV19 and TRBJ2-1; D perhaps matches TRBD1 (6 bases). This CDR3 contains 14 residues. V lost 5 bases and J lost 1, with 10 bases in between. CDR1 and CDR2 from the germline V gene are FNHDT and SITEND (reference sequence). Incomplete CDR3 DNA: TGTGCCAGCAGCCCCGGGACAAACTATGCT. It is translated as CASSPGTNYA. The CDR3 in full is CASSPGTNYAEQFF.

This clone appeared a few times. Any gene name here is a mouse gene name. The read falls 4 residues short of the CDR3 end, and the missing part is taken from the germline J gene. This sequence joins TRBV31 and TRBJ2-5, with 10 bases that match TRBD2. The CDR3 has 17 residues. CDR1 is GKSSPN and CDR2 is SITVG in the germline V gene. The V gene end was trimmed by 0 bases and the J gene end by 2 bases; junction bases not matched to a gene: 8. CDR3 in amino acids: CAWSLGWGGAGQDTQYF. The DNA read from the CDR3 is TGTGCCTGGAGTCTAGGCTGGGGGGGCGCTGGCCAAGAC.

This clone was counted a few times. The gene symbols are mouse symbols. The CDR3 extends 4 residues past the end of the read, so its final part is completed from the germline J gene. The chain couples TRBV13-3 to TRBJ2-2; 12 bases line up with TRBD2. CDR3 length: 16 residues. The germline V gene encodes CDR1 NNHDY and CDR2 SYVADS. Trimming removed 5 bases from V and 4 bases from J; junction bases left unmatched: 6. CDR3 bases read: TGTGCCAGCAGCGAAGGACTGGGGGGGTTCACCGGG. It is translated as CASSEGLGGFTG. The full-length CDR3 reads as CASSEGLGGFTGQLYF.

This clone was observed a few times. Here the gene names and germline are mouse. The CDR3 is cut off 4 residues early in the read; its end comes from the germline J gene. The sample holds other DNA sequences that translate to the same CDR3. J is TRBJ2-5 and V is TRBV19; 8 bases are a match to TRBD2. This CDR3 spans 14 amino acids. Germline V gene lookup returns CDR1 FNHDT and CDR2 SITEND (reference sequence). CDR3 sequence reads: CASSISGGKDTQYF. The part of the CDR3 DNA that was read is TGTGCCAGCAGTATCTCTGGGGGGAAAGAC.

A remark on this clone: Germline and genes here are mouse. CDR3 DNA (partial): TGTGCAAGCAGCTTAGATGTATCTAGTCAAAAC. It translates to CASSLDVSSQN. The whole CDR3 reads CASSLDVSSQNTLYF. This rearrangement joins TRBV16 to TRBJ2-4, with D unresolved. The CDR3 goes on 4 residues after the read ends, and that part is filled in from the germline J gene. This CDR3 is built from 15 residues. The V gene's germline CDR1 is SGHSA and CDR2 FRNQAP. V lost 0 bases to trimming and J lost 0 bases, with 7 bases between them. The whole variable domain, remainder taken from reference TRBV16 and TRBJ2-4, is NAGVIQTPRHKVTGKGQEATLWCEPISGHSAVFWYRQTIVQGLEFLTYFRNQAPIDDSGMPKERFSAQMPNQSHSTLKIQSTQPQDSAVYLCASSLDVSSQNTLYFGAGTRLSVL.

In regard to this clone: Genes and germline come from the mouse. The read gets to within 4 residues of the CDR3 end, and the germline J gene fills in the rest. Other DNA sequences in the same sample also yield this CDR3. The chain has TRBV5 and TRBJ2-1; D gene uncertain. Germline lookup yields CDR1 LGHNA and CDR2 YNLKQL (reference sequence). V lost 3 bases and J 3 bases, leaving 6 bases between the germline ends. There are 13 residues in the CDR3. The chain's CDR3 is CASSQGGYAEQFF. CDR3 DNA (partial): TGTGCCAGCAGCCAGGGCGGCTATGCT.

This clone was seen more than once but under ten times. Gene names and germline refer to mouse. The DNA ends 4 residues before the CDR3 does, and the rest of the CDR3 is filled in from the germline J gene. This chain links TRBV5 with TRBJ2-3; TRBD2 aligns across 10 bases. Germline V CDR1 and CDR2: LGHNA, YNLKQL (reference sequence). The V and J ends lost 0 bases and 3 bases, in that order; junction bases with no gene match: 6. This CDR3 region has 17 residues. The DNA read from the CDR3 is TGTGCCAGCAGCCAAGAGCGGGCTGGGGGGGCGGCAGAA. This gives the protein CASSQERAGGAAE. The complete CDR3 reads CASSQERAGGAAETLYF.

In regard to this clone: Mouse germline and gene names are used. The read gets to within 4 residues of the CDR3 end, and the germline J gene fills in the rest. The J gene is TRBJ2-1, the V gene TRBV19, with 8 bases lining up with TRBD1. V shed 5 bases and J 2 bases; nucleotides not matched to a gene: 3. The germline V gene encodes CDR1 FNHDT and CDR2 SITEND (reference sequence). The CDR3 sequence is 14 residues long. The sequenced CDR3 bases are TGTGCCAGCAGCCCGGGACAGGACTATGCT. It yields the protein CASSPGQDYA. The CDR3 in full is CASSPGQDYAEQFF.

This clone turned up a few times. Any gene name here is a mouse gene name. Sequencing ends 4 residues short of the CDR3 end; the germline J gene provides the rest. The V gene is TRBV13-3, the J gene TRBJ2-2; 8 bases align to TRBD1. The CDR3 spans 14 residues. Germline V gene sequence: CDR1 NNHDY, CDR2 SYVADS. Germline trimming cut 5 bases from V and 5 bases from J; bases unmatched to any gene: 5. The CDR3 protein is CASSSGTGTGQLYF. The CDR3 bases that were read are TGTGCCAGCAGCTCCGGGACAGGAACCGGG.

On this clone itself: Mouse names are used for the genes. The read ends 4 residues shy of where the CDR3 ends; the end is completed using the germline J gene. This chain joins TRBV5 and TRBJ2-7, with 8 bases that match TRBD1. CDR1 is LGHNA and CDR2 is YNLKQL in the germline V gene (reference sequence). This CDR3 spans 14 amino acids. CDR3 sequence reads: CASSQGTGWHEQYF. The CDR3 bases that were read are TGTGCCAGCAGCCAAGGGACAGGGTGGCAT.

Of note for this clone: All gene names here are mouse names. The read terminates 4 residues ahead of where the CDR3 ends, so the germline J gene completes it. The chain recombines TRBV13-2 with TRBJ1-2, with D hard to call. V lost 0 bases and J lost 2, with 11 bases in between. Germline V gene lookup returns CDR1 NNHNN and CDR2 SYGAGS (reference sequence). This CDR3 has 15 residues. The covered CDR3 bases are TGTGCCAGCGGTGATGCGCAGGAATTGAACTCC. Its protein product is CASGDAQELNS. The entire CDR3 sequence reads CASGDAQELNSDYTF.

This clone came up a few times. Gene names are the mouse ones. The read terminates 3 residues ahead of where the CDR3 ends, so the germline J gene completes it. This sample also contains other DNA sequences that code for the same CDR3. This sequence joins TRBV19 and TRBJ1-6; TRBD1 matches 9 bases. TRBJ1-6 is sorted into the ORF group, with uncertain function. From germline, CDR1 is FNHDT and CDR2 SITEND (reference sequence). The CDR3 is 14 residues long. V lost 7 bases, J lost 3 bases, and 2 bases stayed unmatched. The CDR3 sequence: CASSTGGYNSPLYF. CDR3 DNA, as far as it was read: TGTGCCAGCTCGACAGGGGGCTATAATTCGCCC.

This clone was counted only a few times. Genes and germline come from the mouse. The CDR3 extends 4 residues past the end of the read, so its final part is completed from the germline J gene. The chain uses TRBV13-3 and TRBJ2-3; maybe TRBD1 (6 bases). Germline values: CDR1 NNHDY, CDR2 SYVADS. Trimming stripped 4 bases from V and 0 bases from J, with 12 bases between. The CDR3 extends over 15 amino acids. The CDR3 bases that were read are TGTGCCAGCAGTCACCGGGACAATAGTGCAGAA. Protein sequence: CASSHRDNSAE. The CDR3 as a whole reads CASSHRDNSAETLYF.

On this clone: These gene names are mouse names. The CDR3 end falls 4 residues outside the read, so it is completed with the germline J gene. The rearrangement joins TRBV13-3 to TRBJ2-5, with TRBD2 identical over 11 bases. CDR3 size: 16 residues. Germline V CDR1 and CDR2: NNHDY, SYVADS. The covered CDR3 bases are TGTGCCAGCAGTGCCCCGGGACTGGGGGAAAGGGAC. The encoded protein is CASSAPGLGERD. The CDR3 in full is CASSAPGLGERDTQYF.

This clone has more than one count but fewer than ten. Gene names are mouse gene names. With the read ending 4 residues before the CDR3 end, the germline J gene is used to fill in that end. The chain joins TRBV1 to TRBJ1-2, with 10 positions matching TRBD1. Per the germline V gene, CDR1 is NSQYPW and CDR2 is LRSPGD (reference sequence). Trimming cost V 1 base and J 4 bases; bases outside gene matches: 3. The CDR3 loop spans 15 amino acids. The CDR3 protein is CTCSAGGQGFSDYTF. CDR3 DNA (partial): TGCACCTGCAGTGCAGGGGGACAGGGGTTCTCC.

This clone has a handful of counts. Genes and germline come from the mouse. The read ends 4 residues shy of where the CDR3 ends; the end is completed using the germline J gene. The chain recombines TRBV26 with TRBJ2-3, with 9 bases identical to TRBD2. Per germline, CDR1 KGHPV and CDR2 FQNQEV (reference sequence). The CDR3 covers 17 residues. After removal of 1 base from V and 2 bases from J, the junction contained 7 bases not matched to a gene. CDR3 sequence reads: CASSLFWGGADAETLYF. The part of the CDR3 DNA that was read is TGTGCCAGCAGTCTGTTTTGGGGGGGCGCCGATGCAGAA.

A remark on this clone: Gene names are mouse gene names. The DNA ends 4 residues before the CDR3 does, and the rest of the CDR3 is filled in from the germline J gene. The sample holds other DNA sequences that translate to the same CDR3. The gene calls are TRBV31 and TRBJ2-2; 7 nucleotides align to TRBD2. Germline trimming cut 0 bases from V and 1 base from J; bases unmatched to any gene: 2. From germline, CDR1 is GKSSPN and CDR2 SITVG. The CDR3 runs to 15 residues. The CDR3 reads CAWSLNWGNTGQLYF. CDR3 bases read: TGTGCCTGGAGTCTAAACTGGGGAAACACCGGG.

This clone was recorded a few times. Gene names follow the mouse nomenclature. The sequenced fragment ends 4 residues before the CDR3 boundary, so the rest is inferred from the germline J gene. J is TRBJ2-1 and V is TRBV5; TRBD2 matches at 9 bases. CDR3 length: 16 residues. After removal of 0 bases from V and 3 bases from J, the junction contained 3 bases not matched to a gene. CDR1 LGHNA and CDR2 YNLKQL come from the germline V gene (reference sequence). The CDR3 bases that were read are TGTGCCAGCAGCCAAGAAGGGGACTGGGTCTATGCT. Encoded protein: CASSQEGDWVYA. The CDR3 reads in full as CASSQEGDWVYAEQFF.

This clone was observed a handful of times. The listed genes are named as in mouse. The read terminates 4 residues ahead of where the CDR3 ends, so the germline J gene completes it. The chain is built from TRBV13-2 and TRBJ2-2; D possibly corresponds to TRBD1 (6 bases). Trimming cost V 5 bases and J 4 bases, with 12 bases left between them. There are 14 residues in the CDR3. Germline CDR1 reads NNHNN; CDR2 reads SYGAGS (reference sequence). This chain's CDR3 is CASGLRGGTGQLYF. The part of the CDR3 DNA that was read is TGTGCCAGCGGCCTCAGGGGTGGCACCGGG.

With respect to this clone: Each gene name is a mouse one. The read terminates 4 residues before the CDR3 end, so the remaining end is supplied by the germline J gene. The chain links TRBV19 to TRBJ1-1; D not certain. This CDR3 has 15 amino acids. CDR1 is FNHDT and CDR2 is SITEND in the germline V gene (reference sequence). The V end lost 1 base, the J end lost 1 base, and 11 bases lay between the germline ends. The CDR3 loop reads CASSIPQQVNTEVFF. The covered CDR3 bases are TGTGCCAGCAGTATACCACAGCAGGTGAACACA.

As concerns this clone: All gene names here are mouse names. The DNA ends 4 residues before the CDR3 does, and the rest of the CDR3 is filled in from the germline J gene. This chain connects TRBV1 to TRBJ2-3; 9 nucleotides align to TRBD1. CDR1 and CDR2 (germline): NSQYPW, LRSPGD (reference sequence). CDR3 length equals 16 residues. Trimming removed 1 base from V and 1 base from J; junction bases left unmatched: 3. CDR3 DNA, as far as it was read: TGCACCTGCAGTGCAGGGGGACAGGGTGGTGCAGAA. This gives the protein CTCSAGGQGGAE. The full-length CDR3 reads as CTCSAGGQGGAETLYF.

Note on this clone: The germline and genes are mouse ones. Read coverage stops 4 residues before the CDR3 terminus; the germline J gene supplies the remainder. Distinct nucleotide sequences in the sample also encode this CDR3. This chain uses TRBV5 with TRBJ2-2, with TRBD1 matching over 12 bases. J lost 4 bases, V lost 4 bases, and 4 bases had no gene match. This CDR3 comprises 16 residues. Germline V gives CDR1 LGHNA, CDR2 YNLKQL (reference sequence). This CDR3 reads CASSPGTGGVTGQLYF. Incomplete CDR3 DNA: TGTGCCAGCAGCCCAGGGACAGGGGGCGTCACCGGG.

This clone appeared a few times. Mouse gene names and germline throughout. The CDR3 here is CASSIGTGPSDYTF. The CDR3 bases that were read are TGTGCCAGCAGTATTGGGACAGGGCCCTCC. The V call is TRBV19, the J call TRBJ1-2; TRBD1 matches at 9 bases. The read terminates 4 residues before the CDR3 end, so the remaining end is supplied by the germline J gene. This CDR3 contains 14 residues. CDR1 and CDR2 (germline): FNHDT, SITEND (reference sequence). V was clipped by 2 bases and J by 4 bases; unmatched bases: 3.

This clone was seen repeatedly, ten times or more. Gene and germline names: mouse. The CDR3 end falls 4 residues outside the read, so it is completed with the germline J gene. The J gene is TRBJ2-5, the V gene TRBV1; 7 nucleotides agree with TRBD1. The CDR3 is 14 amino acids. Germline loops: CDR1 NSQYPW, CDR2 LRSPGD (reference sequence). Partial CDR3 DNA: TGCACCTGCAGTGCACGACAGGGCTGGGAC. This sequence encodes CTCSARQGWD. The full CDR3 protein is CTCSARQGWDTQYF.

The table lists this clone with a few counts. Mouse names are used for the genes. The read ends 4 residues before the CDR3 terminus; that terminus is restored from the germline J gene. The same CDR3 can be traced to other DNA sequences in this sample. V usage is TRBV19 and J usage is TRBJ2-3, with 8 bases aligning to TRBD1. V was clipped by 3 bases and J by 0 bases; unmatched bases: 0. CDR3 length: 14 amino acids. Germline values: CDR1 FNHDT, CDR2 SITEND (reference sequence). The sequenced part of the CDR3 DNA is TGTGCCAGCAGTAGGACAGGGAGTGCAGAA. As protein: CASSRTGSAE. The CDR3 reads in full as CASSRTGSAETLYF.

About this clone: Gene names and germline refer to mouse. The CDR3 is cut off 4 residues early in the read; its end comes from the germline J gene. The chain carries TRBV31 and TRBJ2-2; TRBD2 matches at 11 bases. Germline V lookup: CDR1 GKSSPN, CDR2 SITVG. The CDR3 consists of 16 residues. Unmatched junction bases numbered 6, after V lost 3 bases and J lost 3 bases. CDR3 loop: CAWRTGGAKDTGQLYF. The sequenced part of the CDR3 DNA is TGTGCCTGGAGAACTGGGGGGGCTAAGGACACCGGG.

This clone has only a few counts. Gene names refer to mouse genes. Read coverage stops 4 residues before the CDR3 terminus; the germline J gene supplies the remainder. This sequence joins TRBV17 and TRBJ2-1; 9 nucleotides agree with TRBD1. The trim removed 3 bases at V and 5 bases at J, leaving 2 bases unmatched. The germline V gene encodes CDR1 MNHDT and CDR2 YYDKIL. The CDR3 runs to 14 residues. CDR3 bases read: TGTGCTAGCAGTAGGTGGGACAGGGATGCT. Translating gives CASSRWDRDA. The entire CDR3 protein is CASSRWDRDAEQFF.